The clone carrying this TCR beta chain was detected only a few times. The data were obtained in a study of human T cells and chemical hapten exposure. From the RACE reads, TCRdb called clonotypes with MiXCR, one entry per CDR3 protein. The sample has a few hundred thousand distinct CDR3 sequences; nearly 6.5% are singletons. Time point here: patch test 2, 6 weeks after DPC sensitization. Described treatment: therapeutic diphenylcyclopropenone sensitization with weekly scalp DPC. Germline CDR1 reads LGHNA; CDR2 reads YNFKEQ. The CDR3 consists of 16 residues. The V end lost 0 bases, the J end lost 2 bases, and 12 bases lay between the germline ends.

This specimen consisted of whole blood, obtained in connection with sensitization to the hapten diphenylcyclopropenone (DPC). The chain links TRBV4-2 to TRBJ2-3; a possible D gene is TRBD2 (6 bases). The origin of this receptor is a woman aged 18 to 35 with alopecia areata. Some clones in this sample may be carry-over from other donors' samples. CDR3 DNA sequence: TGTGCCAGCAGCCAAGATACGGGGGAGAACACAGATACGCAGTATTTT. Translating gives CASSQDTGENTDTQYF.